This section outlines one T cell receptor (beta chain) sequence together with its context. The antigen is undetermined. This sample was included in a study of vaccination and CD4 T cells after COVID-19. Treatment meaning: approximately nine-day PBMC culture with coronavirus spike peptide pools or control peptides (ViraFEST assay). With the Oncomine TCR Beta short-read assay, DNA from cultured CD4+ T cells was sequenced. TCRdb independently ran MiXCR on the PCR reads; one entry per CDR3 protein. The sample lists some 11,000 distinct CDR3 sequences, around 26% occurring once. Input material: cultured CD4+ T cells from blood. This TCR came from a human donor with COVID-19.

CDR3 amino acids: CASSLGTGAAYGYTF. In nucleotides, the CDR3 is TGCGCCAGCAGCTTGGGAACAGGAGCAGCCTATGGCTACACCTTC. The V call is TRBV5-1, the J call TRBJ1-2, with D perhaps TRBD1 (5 bases). CDR1 SGHRS and CDR2 YFSETQ come from the germline V gene. V was cut by 0 bases and J by 4 bases, with 13 bases left in between. The CDR3 sequence is 15 residues long.